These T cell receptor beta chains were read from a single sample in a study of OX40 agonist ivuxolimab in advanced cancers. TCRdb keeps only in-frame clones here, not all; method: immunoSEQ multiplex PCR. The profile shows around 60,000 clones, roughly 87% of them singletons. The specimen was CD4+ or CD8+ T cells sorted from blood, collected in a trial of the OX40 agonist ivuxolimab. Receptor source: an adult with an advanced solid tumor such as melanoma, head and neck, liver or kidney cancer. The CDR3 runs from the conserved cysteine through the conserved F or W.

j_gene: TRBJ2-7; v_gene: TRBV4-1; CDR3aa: CASSQDSGSSYEQYF
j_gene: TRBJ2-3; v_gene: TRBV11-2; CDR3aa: CASSPRGAGADTQYF
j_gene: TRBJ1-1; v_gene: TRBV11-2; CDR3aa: CASSLNPSTEAFF
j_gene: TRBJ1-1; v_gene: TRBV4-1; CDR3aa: CASSQAGRQENTEAFF
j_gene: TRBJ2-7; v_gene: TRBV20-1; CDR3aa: CSARSYEQYF
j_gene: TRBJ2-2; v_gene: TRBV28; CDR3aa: CASRGVRGSNTGELFF
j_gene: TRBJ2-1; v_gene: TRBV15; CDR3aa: CATSRPLGRLAAYNEQFF
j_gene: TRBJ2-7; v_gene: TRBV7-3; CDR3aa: CASSVGLASSYEQYF
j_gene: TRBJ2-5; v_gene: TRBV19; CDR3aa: CASSTLDRQAQETQYF
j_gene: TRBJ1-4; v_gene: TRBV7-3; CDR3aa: CASSSRGGHRLEKLFF
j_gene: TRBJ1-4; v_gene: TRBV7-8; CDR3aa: CASSLRGLNEKLFF
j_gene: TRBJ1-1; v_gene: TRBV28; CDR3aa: CASRSGQGLMNTEAFF
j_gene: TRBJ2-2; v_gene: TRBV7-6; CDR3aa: CAVRDTGELFF
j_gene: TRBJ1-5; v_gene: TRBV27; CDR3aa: CASKKGKNQPQHF
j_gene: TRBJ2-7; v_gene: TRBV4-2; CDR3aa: CASSSELAGGRTYEQYF
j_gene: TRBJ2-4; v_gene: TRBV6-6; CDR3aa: CASSTGAKNIQYF
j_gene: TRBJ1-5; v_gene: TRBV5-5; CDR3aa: CASSLPLKGQRFSNQPQHF
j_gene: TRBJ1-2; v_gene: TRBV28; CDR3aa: CASSLSTDSDGYTF
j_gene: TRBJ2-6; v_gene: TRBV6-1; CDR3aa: CASSEGGLGALTSGANVLTF
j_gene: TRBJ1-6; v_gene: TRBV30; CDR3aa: CAWSPFGEGSPLHF
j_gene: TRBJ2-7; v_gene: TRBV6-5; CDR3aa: CASRGLAEQYF
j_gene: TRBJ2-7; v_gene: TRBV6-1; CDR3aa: CASRTGSSYEQYF
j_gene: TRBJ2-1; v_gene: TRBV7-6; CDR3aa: CASAAGLAGMNEQFF
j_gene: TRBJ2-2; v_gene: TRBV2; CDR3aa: CASRVVGNTGELFF
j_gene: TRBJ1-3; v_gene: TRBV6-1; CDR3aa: CASNRDLGNTIYF
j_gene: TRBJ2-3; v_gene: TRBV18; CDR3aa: CASSPDRQGNTQYF
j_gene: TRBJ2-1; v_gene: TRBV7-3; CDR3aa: CASSFSRVSEQFF
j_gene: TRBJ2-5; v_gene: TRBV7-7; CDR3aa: CASSLTSGRVETQYF
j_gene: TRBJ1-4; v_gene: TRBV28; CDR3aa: CAGRGHTNEKLFF
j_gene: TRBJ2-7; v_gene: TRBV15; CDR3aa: CATSRDRGLYSYEQYF
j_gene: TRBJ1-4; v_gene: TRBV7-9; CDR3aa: CASSLQGDINEKLFF
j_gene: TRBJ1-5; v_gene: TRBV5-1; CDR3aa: CASSLVPNQPQHF